A selection of T cell receptor beta chains follows, all from one sample in a study of immune heterogeneity within non-small cell lung tumors. TCRdb re-called the multiplex PCR reads with MiXCR, one entry per CDR3 protein. The sample includes about 20,000 distinct CDR3 sequences, 25% to 30% seen only once; the top ten take 3.5% to 4.5%. Sequencing was carried out using lung tumor tissue. The receptors here all came from a man between 40 and 49 years old with non-small cell lung cancer. CDR3s include the opening cysteine and the closing phenylalanine or tryptophan. A D gene is named only where the DNA matches it firmly. Clone size is not always given. Where it is, it says once, few, many or a class for expanded clones.

few	-	TRBV7-2	TRBJ2-6	TGTGCCAGCGGCCCACGGTTAGGGGGAGTCAACGTCCTGACTTTC	CASGPRLGGVNVLTF
many	TRBD2	TRBV10-3	TRBJ2-1	TGTGCCACGGGACTAGCGGGAGGAGAGCAGTTCTTC	CATGLAGGEQFF
-	-	TRBV27	TRBJ1-6	TGTGCCAGCAGTTTAAGGAATCGTAATTCACCCCTCCACTTT	CASSLRNRNSPLHF
few	TRBD2	TRBV5-1	TRBJ2-1	TGCGCCAGCGCAGTAGCGGGAGGGCCTGGTGAGCAGTTCTTC	CASAVAGGPGEQFF
many	-	TRBV12-3/TRBV12-4	TRBJ1-6	TGTGCCAGCACCTCACGCGGAGGGGCTGTATCACCCCTCCACTTT	CASTSRGGAVSPLHF
many	-	TRBV7-2	TRBJ2-7	TGTGCCAGCAGCTTAGGTCTTGGACCTTCCTACGAGCAGTACTTC	CASSLGLGPSYEQYF
few	-	TRBV7-3	TRBJ1-1	TGTGCCAGCAGCTTAGGGCCGCAGAACACTGAAGCTTTCTTT	CASSLGPQNTEAFF
medium-sized	-	TRBV19	TRBJ2-3	TGTGCCAGTAAACAGAGCACAGATACGCAGTATTTT	CASKQSTDTQYF
few	-	TRBV6-4	TRBJ2-1	TGTGCCAGCAGTGAAACGGACAATGAGCAGTTCTTC	CASSETDNEQFF
many	-	TRBV19	TRBJ2-5	TGTGCCAGTAGCCCAAGGGACACCCAAGAGACCCAGTACTTC	CASSPRDTQETQYF
many	TRBD1	TRBV24-1	TRBJ1-1	TGTGCCACCAGTGATGCTCCTCGGACAGGGGAGAACACTGAAGCTTTCTTT	CATSDAPRTGENTEAFF
medium-sized	TRBD2	TRBV27	TRBJ2-1	TGTGCCAGCAGTGCCGGACTAGCGGGAGTCAGTGAGCAGTTCTTC	CASSAGLAGVSEQFF
few	TRBD2	TRBV6-1	TRBJ2-1	TGTGCCAGCAGGGGCCTTAGCGGGATCTACAATGAGCAGTTCTTC	CASRGLSGIYNEQFF
few	TRBD2	TRBV15	TRBJ2-1	TGTGCCACCGTCGGTGACGAGCCGGGACTAGCGGGAGGGGATGAGCAGTTCTTC	CATVGDEPGLAGGDEQFF
many	-	TRBV12-3/TRBV12-4	TRBJ2-1	TGTGCCAGCAGTTCCAGGGGTAATGAGCAGTTCTTC	CASSSRGNEQFF
many	-	TRBV29-1	TRBJ2-7	TGCAGCGTTGAGGGAGTGGCCATCGGCGAGCAGTACTTC	CSVEGVAIGEQYF
-	-	TRBV10-1	TRBJ1-2	TGCGCCGGCAGTGAGTCCATACAGGGTAGAAGGTGGTTC	CAGSESIQGRRWF
-	-	TRBV6-1	TRBJ2-1	TGTGCCAGCAGTGCCGGTCGGGAGCCTACCAATGAGCAGTTCTTC	CASSAGREPTNEQFF
many	-	TRBV12-3/TRBV12-4	TRBJ1-5	TGTGCCAGCAGTTCGGACCGAAGCAATCAGCCCCAGCATTTT	CASSSDRSNQPQHF
-	-	TRBV7-2	TRBJ1-1	TGTGCCAGCAGCTTATCTGGCAGGGCTGAAGCTTTCTTT	CASSLSGRAEAFF
many	-	TRBV6-1	TRBJ2-3	TGTGCCAGCAGTCGGACGTGGGAAGATACGCAGTATTTT	CASSRTWEDTQYF
few	TRBD2	TRBV20-1	TRBJ2-7	TGCAGTGCTACAATTGCTAGCGGTTACGAGCAGTACTTC	CSATIASGYEQYF
few	-	TRBV7-9	TRBJ1-2	TGTGACAGCAGCTTAAGGGCCTATGGCTACACCTTC	CDSSLRAYGYTF
few	TRBD1	TRBV7-3	TRBJ1-6	TGTGCCAGCAGCTTAAAGGGGACAGGGGGCTCACCCCTCCACTTT	CASSLKGTGGSPLHF
-	TRBD1	TRBV7-2	TRBJ1-6	TGTGCCAGCAGCGCACAGGGGGCGGCTTCACCCCTCCACTTT	CASSAQGAASPLHF
many	-	TRBV24-1	TRBJ2-1	TGTGCCACCAGTGACCCGAGACAGGGAGGCAATGAGCAGTTCTTC	CATSDPRQGGNEQFF
medium-sized	-	TRBV5-1	TRBJ1-2	TGCGCCAGCAGCTTGTTTGGCCCCACACAGGATCAGGCTGGCTACACCTTC	CASSLFGPTQDQAGYTF
-	TRBD2	TRBV12-3/TRBV12-4	TRBJ2-2	TGTGCCAGCAGAGGGACTAGCCGCGTGGAGCTGTTTTTT	CASRGTSRVELFF